These T cell receptor beta chains were read from a single sample in a study of shared T cell receptors in the human thymus. Data came from immunoSEQ multiplex PCR; TCRdb stores just in-frame clones and leaves some out. Of 600,000 or so clones listed, about 89% are singletons. These data were likewise used in another study, on human thymus T cells.

Source material: thymocytes. These receptors came from a boy in the first two years of life with a congenital heart defect. The CDR3 runs from the conserved cysteine through the conserved F or W. D genes are given only for firm matches. The size of a clone is reported for some rows only, either as once, few or many, or as a class for expanded clones.

size,D,V,J,CDR3
NA,TRBD1,TRBV5-8,TRBJ2-7,CASSGGQDYEQYF
NA,NA,TRBV27,TRBJ1-5,CASWREAQPQHF
NA,TRBD2,TRBV4-3,TRBJ2-1,CASSQDPRGTSGRNEQFF
NA,NA,TRBV6-5,TRBJ2-1,CASSYRDEQFF
NA,TRBD1,TRBV15,TRBJ2-7,CATSRERPGTQGAYEQYF
few,NA,TRBV4-3,TRBJ2-5,CASSQDSDRQETQYF
NA,NA,TRBV5-5,TRBJ1-5,CASSLTGLNSNQPQHF
NA,NA,TRBV9,TRBJ2-1,CASSVGSLSSYNEQFF
NA,NA,TRBV27,TRBJ1-5,CASSLNSPGGNQPQHF
NA,TRBD2,TRBV4-1,TRBJ2-7,CASSPSEAGAYEQYF
NA,TRBD2,TRBV6-5,TRBJ2-5,CASSYPSGGGETQYF
NA,TRBD2,TRBV7-6,TRBJ2-7,CASSPRAGDEQYF
NA,TRBD2,TRBV9,TRBJ2-1,CASSVGLPRWREGGNEQFF
NA,NA,TRBV28,TRBJ2-1,CASSLKLGDPFNEQFF
NA,TRBD2,TRBV7-9,TRBJ2-7,CASSLGRSSGSYEQYF
NA,TRBD1,TRBV14,TRBJ2-3,CASTGQVCPQLCTDTQYF
NA,NA,TRBV5-1,TRBJ1-6,CASKDTLNSPLHF
NA,TRBD1,TRBV7-6,TRBJ2-7,CASSLWGTGSDYEQYF
NA,NA,TRBV28,TRBJ1-1,CASSWVLGRPDSGAFF
NA,TRBD2,TRBV4-3,TRBJ2-3,CASSQEGLAGGTDTQYF
NA,TRBD1,TRBV6-1,TRBJ1-1,CASSEGTAAVNTEAFF
few,NA,TRBV6-1,TRBJ2-1,CASRGLPNNEQFF
NA,NA,TRBV5-1,TRBJ2-3,CASSTGSSTDTQYF
NA,NA,TRBV11-2,TRBJ1-1,CASSLTPRKNTEAFF
NA,NA,TRBV14,TRBJ1-4,CASSQDSRVREKLFF
few,TRBD1,TRBV10-3,TRBJ2-3,CAISAGGTDTQYF
once,NA,TRBV6-5,TRBJ2-4,CASSAVGDGKNIQYF
NA,NA,TRBV5-5,TRBJ1-5,CASSLVVLEAGNQPQHF
NA,TRBD2,TRBV28,TRBJ2-7,CASSLLGTSVYEQYF
once,TRBD1,TRBV25-1,TRBJ1-6,CASSDWDSTRTNSPLHF
NA,NA,TRBV30,TRBJ1-5,CAWDDRDSNQPQHF
NA,TRBD1,TRBV6-5,TRBJ2-7,CASRKGAVLGEQYF
once,NA,TRBV10-3,TRBJ1-1,CAISESGGSIGMNTEAFF
NA,NA,TRBV18,TRBJ2-3,CASSPAGGVADTQYF
NA,NA,TRBV7-8,TRBJ1-5,CASSLDRQKYQPQHF
few,TRBD1,TRBV19,TRBJ1-2,CASTPTGTNYGYTF
NA,TRBD2,TRBV6-1,TRBJ2-5,CASSAGTSGGSGGETQYF
NA,NA,TRBV19,TRBJ1-1,CASNRAGHTEAFF
NA,NA,TRBV11-3,TRBJ1-1,CASSQGGAGEAFF
NA,NA,TRBV28,TRBJ2-6,CASSLPNCSSGANVLTF
NA,TRBD1,TRBV5-1,TRBJ2-5,CASSVPGQRQETQYF
NA,NA,TRBV6-1,TRBJ1-6,CASSETPRTDINSPLHF
NA,NA,TRBV7-2,TRBJ1-3,CASSPRGGFGNTIYF
NA,TRBD1,TRBV9,TRBJ2-7,CASSVEGADRGHQYEQYF
NA,NA,TRBV2,TRBJ1-1,CASSEVNREPEAFF
NA,TRBD2,TRBV6-5,TRBJ2-7,CASSYPGLAGEQYF
NA,TRBD1,TRBV4-1,TRBJ2-1,CASSLPTRGRYNEQFF